The entry below describes one T cell receptor (beta chain). One end of the junction fails to match germline, which may point to a read error. CDR3 length: 12 amino acids. CDR1 GTSNPN and CDR2 SVGIG come from the germline V gene (reference sequence). This sample is drawn from a study of blood T cell repertoires in COVID-19. Study context: Collection of acute and convalescent COVID-19 samples took place in the United States, Italy and Spain.

Seattle participants joined during active infection and were tracked over time. In the authors' workflow: Estimation of nucleated cell counts relied on the amplification of reference gene primers. Assay: immunoSEQ multiplex PCR; the TCRdb copy retains only in-frame clones and omits some. That table gives V, J and clone size, and the DNA gave D and trimming. The table lists about 180,000 clones, about 87% of them singletons. What was sequenced was peripheral blood. The chain recombines TRBV30 with TRBJ1-2; 9 bases agree with TRBD1. The sequence came from a woman aged 70-85 years with COVID-19, enrolled during active disease. CDR3 loop: CAWSGQGKGNSF. The CDR3 region has the DNA TGTGCCTGGAGCGGACAGGGGAAGGGTAACTCCTTC. Full variable domain (remainder filled in from reference TRBV30 and TRBJ1-2): SQTIHQWPATLVQPVGSPLSLECTVEGTSNPNLYWYRQAAGRGLQLLFYSVGIGQISSEVPQNLSASRPQDRQFILSSKKLLLSDSGFYLCAWSGQGKGNSFGSGTRLTVV.